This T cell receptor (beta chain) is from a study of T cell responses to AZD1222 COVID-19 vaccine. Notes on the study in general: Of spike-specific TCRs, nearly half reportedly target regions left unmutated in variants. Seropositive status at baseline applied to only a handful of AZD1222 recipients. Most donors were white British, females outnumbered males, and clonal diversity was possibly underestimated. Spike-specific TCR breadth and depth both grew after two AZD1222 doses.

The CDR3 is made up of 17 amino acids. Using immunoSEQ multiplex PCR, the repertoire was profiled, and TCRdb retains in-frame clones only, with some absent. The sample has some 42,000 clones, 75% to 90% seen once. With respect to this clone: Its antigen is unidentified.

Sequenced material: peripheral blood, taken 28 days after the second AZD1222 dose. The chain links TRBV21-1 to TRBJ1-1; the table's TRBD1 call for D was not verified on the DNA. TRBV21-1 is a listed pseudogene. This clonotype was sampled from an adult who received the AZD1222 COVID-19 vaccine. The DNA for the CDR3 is TGTGCCAGCAGCAACCCAGGGACAGGGATGATGAACACTGAAGCTTTCTTT. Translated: CASSNPGTGMMNTEAFF.